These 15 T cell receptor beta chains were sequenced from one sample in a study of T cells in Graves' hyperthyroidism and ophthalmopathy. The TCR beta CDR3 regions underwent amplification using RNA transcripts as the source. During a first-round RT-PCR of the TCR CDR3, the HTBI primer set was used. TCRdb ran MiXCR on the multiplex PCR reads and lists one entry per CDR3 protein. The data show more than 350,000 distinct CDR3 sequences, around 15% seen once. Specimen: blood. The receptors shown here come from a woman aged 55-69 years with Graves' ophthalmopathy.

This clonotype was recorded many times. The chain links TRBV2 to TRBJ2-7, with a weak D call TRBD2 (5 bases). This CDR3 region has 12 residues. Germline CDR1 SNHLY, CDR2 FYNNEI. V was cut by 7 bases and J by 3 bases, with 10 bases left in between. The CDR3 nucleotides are TGTGCCAGCACCGCCGGGAACTACGAGCAGTACTTC. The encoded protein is CASTAGNYEQYF. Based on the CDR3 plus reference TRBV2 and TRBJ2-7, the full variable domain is EPEVTQTPSHQVTQMGQEVILRCVPISNHLYFYWYRQILGQKVEFLVSFYNNEISEKSEIFDDQFSVERPDGSNFTLKIRSTKLEDSAMYFCASTAGNYEQYFGPGTRLTVT.

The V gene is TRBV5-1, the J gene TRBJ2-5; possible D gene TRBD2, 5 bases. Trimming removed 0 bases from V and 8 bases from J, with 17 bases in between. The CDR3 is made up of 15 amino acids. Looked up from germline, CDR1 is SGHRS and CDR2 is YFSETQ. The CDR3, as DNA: TGCGCCAGCAGCTTGGCCGCCGGGGTTGGGGAAACCCAGTACTTC. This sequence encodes CASSLAAGVGETQYF.

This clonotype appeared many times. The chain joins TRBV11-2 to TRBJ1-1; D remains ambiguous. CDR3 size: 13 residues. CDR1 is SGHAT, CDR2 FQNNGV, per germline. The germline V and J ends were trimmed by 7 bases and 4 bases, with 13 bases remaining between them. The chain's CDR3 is CASILGGGTEAFF. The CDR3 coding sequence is TGTGCCAGCATCCTGGGCGGTGGCACTGAAGCTTTCTTT.

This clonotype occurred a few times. This chain's CDR3 is CASSLDGQGAYGYTF. The CDR3 bases are TGTGCCAGCAGCTTAGATGGGCAGGGGGCCTATGGCTACACCTTC. The rearrangement uses TRBV7-2 and TRBJ1-2; TRBD1 agrees at 8 bases. This CDR3 region has 15 residues. Per the germline V gene, CDR1 is SGHTA and CDR2 is FQGNSA. The J segment lost 4 bases and the V segment lost 1 base, leaving 5 bases of the junction unmatched.

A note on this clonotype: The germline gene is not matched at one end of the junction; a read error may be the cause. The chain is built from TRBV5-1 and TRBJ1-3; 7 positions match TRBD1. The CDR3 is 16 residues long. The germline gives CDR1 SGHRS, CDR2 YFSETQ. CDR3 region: CASSPRQGAGGNTIYF. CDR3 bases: TGTGCCAGCAGCCCGCGACAGGGAGCGGGAGGAAACACCATATATTTT.

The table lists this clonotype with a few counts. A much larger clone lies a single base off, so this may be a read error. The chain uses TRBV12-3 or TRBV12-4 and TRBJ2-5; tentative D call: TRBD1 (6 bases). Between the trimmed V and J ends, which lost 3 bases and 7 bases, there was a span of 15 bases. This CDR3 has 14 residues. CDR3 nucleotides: TGTGCCAGCAGTTTGGCAGGGGCTTTGGGGACCCAGTACTTC. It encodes CASSLAGALGTQYF.

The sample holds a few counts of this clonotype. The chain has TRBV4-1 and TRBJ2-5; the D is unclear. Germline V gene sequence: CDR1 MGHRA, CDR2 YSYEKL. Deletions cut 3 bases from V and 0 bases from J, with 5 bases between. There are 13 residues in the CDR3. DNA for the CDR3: TGCGCCAGCAGCCACAACCACCAAGAGACCCAGTACTTC. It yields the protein CASSHNHQETQYF.

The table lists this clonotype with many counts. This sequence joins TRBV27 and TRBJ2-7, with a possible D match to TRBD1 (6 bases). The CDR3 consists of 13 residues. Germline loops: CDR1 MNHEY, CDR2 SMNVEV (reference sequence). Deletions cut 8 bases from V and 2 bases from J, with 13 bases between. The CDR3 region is CASGFGTTYEQYF. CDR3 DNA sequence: TGTGCCAGCGGCTTCGGGACAACCTACGAGCAGTACTTC.

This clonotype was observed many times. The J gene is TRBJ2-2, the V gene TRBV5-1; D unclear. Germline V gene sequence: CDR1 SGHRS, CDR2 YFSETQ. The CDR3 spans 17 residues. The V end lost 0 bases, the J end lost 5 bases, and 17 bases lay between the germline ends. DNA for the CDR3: TGCGCCAGCAGCTTGGCCAAGGGCGGATCTTCTACCGGGGAGCTGTTTTTT. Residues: CASSLAKGGSSTGELFF. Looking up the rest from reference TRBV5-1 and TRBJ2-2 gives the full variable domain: KAGVTQTPRYLIKTRGQQVTLSCSPISGHRSVSWYQQTPGQGLQFLFEYFSETQRNKGNFPGRFSGRQFSNSRSEMNVSTLELGDSALYLCASSLAKGGSSTGELFFGEGSRLTVL.

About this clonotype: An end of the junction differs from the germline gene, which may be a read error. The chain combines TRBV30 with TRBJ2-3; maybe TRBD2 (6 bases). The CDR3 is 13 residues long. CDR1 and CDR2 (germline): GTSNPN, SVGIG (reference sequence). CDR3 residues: CTWRAGGTDTQYF. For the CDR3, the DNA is TGTACCTGGAGGGCTGGGGGCACAGATACGCAGTATTTT.

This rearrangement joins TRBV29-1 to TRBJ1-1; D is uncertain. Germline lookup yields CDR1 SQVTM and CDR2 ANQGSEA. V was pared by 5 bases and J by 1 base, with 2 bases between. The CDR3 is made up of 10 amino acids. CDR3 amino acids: CSVRNTEAFF. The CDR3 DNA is TGCAGCGTTCGGAACACTGAAGCTTTCTTT.

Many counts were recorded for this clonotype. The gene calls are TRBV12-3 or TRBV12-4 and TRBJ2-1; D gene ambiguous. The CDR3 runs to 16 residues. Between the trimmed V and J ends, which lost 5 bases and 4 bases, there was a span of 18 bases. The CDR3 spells CASSPQKGLTYNEQFF. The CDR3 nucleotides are TGTGCCAGCAGTCCACAAAAGGGTCTAACTTACAATGAGCAGTTCTTC.

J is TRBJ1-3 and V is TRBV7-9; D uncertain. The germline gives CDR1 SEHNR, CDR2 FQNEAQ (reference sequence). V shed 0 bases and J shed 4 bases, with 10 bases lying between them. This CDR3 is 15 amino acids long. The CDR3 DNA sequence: TGTGCCAGCAGCTTAGCGGAGGGTTACGGAAACACCATATATTTT. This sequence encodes CASSLAEGYGNTIYF.

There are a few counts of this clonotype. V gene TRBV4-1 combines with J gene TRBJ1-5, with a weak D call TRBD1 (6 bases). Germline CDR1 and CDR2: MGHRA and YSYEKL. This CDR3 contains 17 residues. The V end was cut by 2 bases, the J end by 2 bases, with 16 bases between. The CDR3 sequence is CASSQPTQGTGNQPQHF. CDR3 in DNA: TGCGCCAGCAGCCAACCCACCCAGGGGACGGGCAATCAGCCCCAGCATTTT.

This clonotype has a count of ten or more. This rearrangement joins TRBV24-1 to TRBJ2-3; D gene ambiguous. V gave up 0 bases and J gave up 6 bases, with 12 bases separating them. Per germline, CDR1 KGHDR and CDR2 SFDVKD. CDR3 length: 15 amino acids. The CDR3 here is CATSDLSPGEDTQYF. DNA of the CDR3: TGTGCCACCAGTGATTTGTCCCCAGGTGAGGATACGCAGTATTTT.